This T cell receptor beta chain was found in a study of blood T cell repertoires in COVID-19 (dated by TCRdb to 2019 to 2021). About the investigation overall: Collaborator samples came from the United States, Italy and Spain and covered acute and convalescent phases of COVID-19. The prospective study material was composed of cDNA or gDNA derived from T cells, B-cell-depleted T cells, or PBMCs. Deeply sampled blood TCRbeta repertoires from subjects exposed to, actively infected with, or recovered from COVID-19 were included in the dataset. The repertoires were released in a freely available public database meant as a resource for research on the immune response to SARS-CoV-2. Samples came from the ongoing ImmuneRACE study (first 160 participants) plus 1,254 subjects from 6 global collaborators. Sample metadata almost always included a de-identified subject ID, COVID-19 status, age in years and sex. Where HLA class I and class II types were available, the types were taken from metadata supplied by the sample provider, not from assay-based typing. Points the paper makes about the study in general: How much clinical and demographic metadata was included differed by source and by participant, and the metadata was provided uncurated.

This clone is a singleton in its sample. The specificity of this receptor is unknown. The sample holds no much larger clone one base away, and base qualities are not on file. At the junction V is shortened by 0 bases and J by 0 bases, with 10 bases in between. Its CDR3 holds 16 amino acids, cysteine through phenylalanine. Only the CDR3 part of the read is kept: 48 bases, read in frame from the first base. CDR1 is given as LGHNA and CDR2 as YSLEER, both from the germline V gene. Whole blood was collected in K2EDTA tubes by collaborating institutions according to the institutions' own protocols. For TCRbeta analysis, collaborators shipped samples in one of three forms: frozen whole blood, isolated PBMCs, or DNA extracted from either of those sample types. TCRbeta CDR3 regions were amplified from genomic DNA using the immunoSEQ Assay, a bias-controlled multiplex PCR. The published analysis was carried out like this. Nucleated cell counts per sample were estimated from amplification of reference gene primers within the assay. To quantify the absolute abundance of each unique TCRbeta CDR3 rearrangement, sequence reads were collapsed and filtered. For each sample, productive Simpson clonality was calculated by taking the square root of Simpson's diversity index across productive rearrangements. The immuneACCESS repertoire file appears here via TCRdb, limited to in-frame rearrangements. These files lack a portion of the clones; in checked studies, under half of the deficit traces to unresolved V genes, and the cause of the others is not known. D and trimming were read from the DNA, whereas the V and J calls and clone size are those reported in that table. This sample has about 62,000 clones in its table, and roughly 80% of those were observed once. The ten largest clones capture approximately 18% of the sample.

The chain is encoded by TRBV4-3 joined to TRBJ2-3; no D gene can be assigned with confidence. The sample consisted of peripheral blood. The origin of this receptor is a man aged 60-69 years with acute or convalescent COVID-19. The sequenced DNA: TGCGCCAGCAGCCAAGATGGCCCAGAAAGCACAGATACGCAGTATTTT. It translates to CASSQDGPESTDTQYF.